This T cell receptor (beta chain) was retrieved from a study of tumor-infiltrating lymphocytes in localized non-small cell lung cancer. Across the study: Resected tumor was paired with non-adjacent uninvolved lung from the same patient.

Trimming stripped 6 bases from V and 4 bases from J, with 8 bases between. The germline V gene has CDR1 MNHEY and CDR2 SVGAGI. The CDR3 spans 12 residues. Repertoires were generated with immunoSEQ multiplex PCR, while TCRdb's copy carries only in-frame clones and drops some. The repertoire consists of over 10,000 clones, with about 78% occurring once and the leading ten covering over 3.5%. Concerning this clone itself: Its specificity is unknown.

Study-wide findings and caveats: No T-cell fraction difference was seen between IM1 and IM2 tumors.

The TCR was taken from a human donor with non-small cell lung cancer. Sequenced input: lung tumor tissue. The V gene is TRBV6-5, the J gene TRBJ2-3; D gene ambiguous. Here the CDR3 reads CASRGSADTQYF. For the CDR3, the DNA is TGTGCCAGCAGGGGATCAGCAGATACGCAGTATTTT.